One sample yielded the 17 T cell receptor beta chains listed below, sequenced in a study of blood T cell repertoires in COVID-19. Assay used: immunoSEQ multiplex PCR; TCRdb lists only in-frame clones, some missing. The sample includes approximately 150,000 clones, over 90% of them seen just once. Sequenced material: peripheral blood. The receptors here all came from a woman aged 55-75 years with COVID-19, enrolled during active disease.

CDR3 DNA: TGCGCCAGCAGCCATTCAGTTTTCTACGAGCAGTACTTC. Translation: CASSHSVFYEQYF. The rearrangement joins TRBV4-1 to TRBJ2-7; D remains unclear. This CDR3 is 13 amino acids long. Germline V lookup: CDR1 MGHRA, CDR2 YSYEKL. Trimming took off 3 bases at V and 3 bases at J, with 9 bases between the two ends.

This chain uses TRBV14 with TRBJ2-2; 9 bases match TRBD2. Germline assignment: CDR1 SGHDN and CDR2 FVKESK. With V trimmed by 5 bases and J by 5 bases, 9 bases remained unmatched. The CDR3 is 16 amino acids. The CDR3 nucleotides read TGTGCCAGCAGCTCCGGACTAGCGCTAGGAACCGGGGAGCTGTTTTTT. Translation gives CASSSGLALGTGELFF.

The chain is built from TRBV6-5 and TRBJ2-1; TRBD2 is a possible D gene (7 bases). The germline CDR1 and CDR2 sequences are MNHEY and SVGAGI. Trimming shortened V by 0 bases and J by 8 bases, and 14 bases separated the two germline ends. CDR3 length: 15 residues. For the CDR3, the DNA is TGTGCCAGCAGTTACTCGGGGGGGCCTTTAGATGAGCAGTTCTTC. Translation: CASSYSGGPLDEQFF.

This chain uses TRBV5-1 with TRBJ1-3, with D maybe TRBD1 (5 bases). There are 14 residues in the CDR3. Germline CDR1 and CDR2: SGHRS and YFSETQ. The V and J ends lost 2 bases and 1 base respectively, with 7 bases between them. The CDR3 sequence is CASSLDSSGNTIYF. The CDR3 nucleotides are TGCGCCAGCAGCTTAGACAGTTCTGGAAACACCATATATTTT.

The rearrangement uses TRBV5-6 and TRBJ1-6; D gene uncertain. Germline lookup yields CDR1 SGHDT and CDR2 YYEEEE. V was shortened by 3 bases and J by 10 bases, with 14 bases between the two germline ends. The CDR3 consists of 14 residues. The CDR3 nucleotides read TGTGCCAGCAGCTCCTGGACCGGGAAGTCACCCCTCCACTTT. This translates into CASSSWTGKSPLHF.

Points on this clone: One end of the junction varies from germline; a read error may be responsible. V is TRBV5-4 and J is TRBJ2-5; weak D call: TRBD1 (5 bases). CDR1 and CDR2 (germline): SGHNT, YYREEE (reference sequence). The CDR3 length is 14 residues. CDR3 region: CASSLAQGQGTQYF. The CDR3 DNA is TGTGCCAGCAGCTTGGCCCAGGGCCAAGGGACCCAGTACTTC. The whole variable domain, remainder taken from reference TRBV5-4 and TRBJ2-5, is ETGVTQSPTHLIKTRGQQVTLRCSSQSGHNTVSWYQQALGQGPQFIFQYYREEENGRGNFPPRFSGLQFPNYSSELNVNALELDDSALYLCASSLAQGQGTQYFGPGTRLLVL.

The V and J genes are TRBV6-5 and TRBJ1-2; no reliable D call. V was pared by 6 bases and J by 8 bases, with 19 bases between. Germline CDR1 reads MNHEY; CDR2 reads SVGAGI. CDR3 length: 14 residues. CDR3 sequence reads: CASSAEDVRMGYTF. The CDR3 bases are TGTGCCAGCAGCGCGGAGGACGTTCGGATGGGCTACACCTTC.

J is TRBJ1-6 and V is TRBV7-2; possibly TRBD1 for D (6 bases). Trimming shortened V by 4 bases and J by 7 bases, and 11 bases separated the two germline ends. The CDR3 totals 14 residues. Germline values: CDR1 SGHTA, CDR2 FQGNSA. The CDR3 sequence: CASSSRDTNSPLHF. CDR3 sequence (DNA): TGTGCCAGCAGCTCCAGGGACACGAATTCACCCCTCCACTTT.

This clone has a single count. The V and J genes are TRBV7-5 and TRBJ1-5; the tabulated D call, TRBD1, remains unverified against the DNA. TRBV7-5 is a recognized pseudogene. The CDR3 runs 15 residues. CDR3 in amino acids: CARSSGRDTNQPQHF. In nucleotides, the CDR3 is TGTGCCAGAAGCTCTGGACGGGACACCAATCAGCCCCAGCATTTT.

As DNA, the CDR3 is TGTGCCAGCTCGAGGGAGGGACCCGACACGATCGGGAGCAATCAGCCCCAGCATTTT. Translated: CASSREGPDTIGSNQPQHF. The chain uses TRBV18 and TRBJ1-5; D might be TRBD1 (5 bases). V dropped 6 bases and J dropped 1 base, with 25 bases sitting between them. Germline V lookup: CDR1 KGHSH, CDR2 LQKENI. The CDR3 is made up of 19 amino acids.

The chain combines TRBV4-1 with TRBJ2-7; tentative D call: TRBD1 (6 bases). The CDR3 length is 14 residues. Between the trimmed V and J ends, which lost 1 base and 6 bases, there was a span of 13 bases. Per the germline V gene, CDR1 is MGHRA and CDR2 is YSYEKL. The DNA for the CDR3 is TGCGCCAGCAGCCAAGTCCGTGGGGGCATCGAGCAGTACTTC. This sequence encodes CASSQVRGGIEQYF.

The V call is TRBV7-2, the J call TRBJ2-4; 8 bases are a match to TRBD1. From germline, CDR1 is SGHTA and CDR2 FQGNSA. This CDR3 contains 13 residues. J lost 5 bases, V lost 5 bases, and 2 bases had no gene match. In DNA, the CDR3 is TGTGCCAGCAGCCAGGACAGGGAAAACATTCAGTACTTC. Protein: CASSQDRENIQYF.

The chain recombines TRBV29-1 with TRBJ2-1; TRBD1 agrees at 9 bases. Per the germline V gene, CDR1 is SQVTM and CDR2 is ANQGSEA. This CDR3 has 18 amino acids. The V segment lost 4 bases and the J segment 10 bases; nucleotides outside the gene matches: 23. DNA of the CDR3: TGCAGCGTTGTACGGGACAGGGACCATTTCGAAGCCCCGTGGGAGCAGTTCTTC. Encoded protein: CSVVRDRDHFEAPWEQFF.

This chain links TRBV19 with TRBJ1-2; no firm D call. Germline V CDR1 and CDR2: LNHDA, SQIVND (reference sequence). The CDR3 is 14 amino acids. Trimming shortened V by 3 bases and J by 0 bases, and 8 bases separated the two germline ends. For the CDR3, the DNA is TGTGCCAGTAGTATCGGTGTAGCTAACTATGGCTACACCTTC. This codes for CASSIGVANYGYTF.

The J gene is TRBJ2-1, the V gene TRBV5-6, with 10 bases that match TRBD2. V was clipped by 1 base and J by 10 bases; unmatched bases: 11. This CDR3 spans 16 amino acids. Germline lookup yields CDR1 SGHDT and CDR2 YYEEEE. CDR3 bases: TGTGCCAGCAGCTTGATTCTAGCGGGGGCTCCAATGGAGCAGTTCTTC. It translates to CASSLILAGAPMEQFF.

In this sample, this clone turned up once. The chain couples TRBV13 to TRBJ1-2; D unresolved. The CDR3 has 13 amino acids. Per germline, CDR1 PRHDT and CDR2 FYEKMQ (reference sequence). V was trimmed by 4 bases and J by 0 bases, leaving 6 bases between them. CDR3 loop: CASSSPTNYGYTF. As DNA, the CDR3 is TGTGCCAGCAGCTCCCCCACTAACTATGGCTACACCTTC. Supplemented by reference TRBV13 and TRBJ1-2, the full variable domain reads AAGVIQSPRHLIKEKRETATLKCYPIPRHDTVYWYQQGPGQDPQFLISFYEKMQSDKGSIPDRFSAQQFSDYHSELNMSSLELGDSALYFCASSSPTNYGYTFGSGTRLTVV.

The chain has TRBV5-5 and TRBJ2-7; TRBD2 might be the D (6 bases). The length of the CDR3 is 16 residues. From germline, CDR1 is SGHKS and CDR2 YYEKEE (reference sequence). Trimming took 3 bases from V and 7 from J, leaving 23 bases between them. CDR3 nucleotide sequence: TGTGCCAGCAGCTCAACCGGGACTCTCTCTGTTGCGGAGCAGTACTTC. Amino acid sequence: CASSSTGTLSVAEQYF.